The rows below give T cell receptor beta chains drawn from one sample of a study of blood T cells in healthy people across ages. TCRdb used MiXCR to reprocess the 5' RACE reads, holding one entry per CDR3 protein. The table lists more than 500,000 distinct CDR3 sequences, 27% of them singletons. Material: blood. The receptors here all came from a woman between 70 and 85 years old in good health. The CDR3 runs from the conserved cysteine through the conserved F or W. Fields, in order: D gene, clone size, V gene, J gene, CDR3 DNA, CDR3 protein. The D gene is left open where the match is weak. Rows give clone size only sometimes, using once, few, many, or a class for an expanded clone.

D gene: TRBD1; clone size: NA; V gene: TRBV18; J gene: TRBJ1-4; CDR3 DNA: TGTGCCAGCTCACCGTTTACCGGGACAGGGACAACTAATGAAAAACTGTTTTTT; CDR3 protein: CASSPFTGTGTTNEKLFF
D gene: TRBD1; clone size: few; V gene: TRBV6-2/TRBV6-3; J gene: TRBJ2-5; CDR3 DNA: TGTGCCAGCAGTGACAGGGGCCACGAAGAGACCCAGTACTTC; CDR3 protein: CASSDRGHEETQYF
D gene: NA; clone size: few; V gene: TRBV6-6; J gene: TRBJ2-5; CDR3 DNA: TGTGCCAGCACCTCCCGAGGACTCCGCTCCCAGTACTTC; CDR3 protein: CASTSRGLRSQYF
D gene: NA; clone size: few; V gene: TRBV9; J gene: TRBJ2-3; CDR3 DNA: TGTGCCAGCAGCGTAGAACAGGAGTCAAATACGCAGTATTTT; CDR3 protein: CASSVEQESNTQYF
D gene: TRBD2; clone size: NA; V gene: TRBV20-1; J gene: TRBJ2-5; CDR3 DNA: TGCAGTGCTAGAGTAGCCAGCGGGGGGCCCTCCTACGAGCAGTGCTTC; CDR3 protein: CSARVASGGPSYEQCF
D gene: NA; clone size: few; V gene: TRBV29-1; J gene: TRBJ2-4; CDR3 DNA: TGCAGCGTACACAGGGAAAACATTCAGTACTTC; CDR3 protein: CSVHRENIQYF
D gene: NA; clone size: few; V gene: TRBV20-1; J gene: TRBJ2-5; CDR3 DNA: TGCAGTGCTAGAGATTGGCCAGGGAGACAAGAGACCCAGTACTTC; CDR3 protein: CSARDWPGRQETQYF
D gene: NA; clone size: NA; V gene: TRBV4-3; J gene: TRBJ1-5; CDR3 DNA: TGCGCCAGCAGCCAAGATCGAAACACCCAAGAGCATTTT; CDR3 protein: CASSQDRNTQEHF
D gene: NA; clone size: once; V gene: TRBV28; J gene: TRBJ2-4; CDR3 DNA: TGTGCCAGCAGTCATAGGAAAGCCCTAGCCAAAAACATTCAGTACTTC; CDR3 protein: CASSHRKALAKNIQYF
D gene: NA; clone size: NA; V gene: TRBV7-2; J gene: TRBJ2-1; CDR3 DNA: TGTGCCAGCAGCTACCCCCCTGAGCAGTTCTTC; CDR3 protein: CASSYPPEQFF
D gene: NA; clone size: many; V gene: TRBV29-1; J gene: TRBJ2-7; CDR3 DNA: TGCAGCGTTGCCCAGGGAGCCTCCTACGAGCAGTACTTC; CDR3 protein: CSVAQGASYEQYF
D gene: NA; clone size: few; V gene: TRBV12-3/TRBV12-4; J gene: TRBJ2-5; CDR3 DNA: TGTGCCAGCAGGGCCTACGAAGAGACCCAGTACTTC; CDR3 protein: CASRAYEETQYF
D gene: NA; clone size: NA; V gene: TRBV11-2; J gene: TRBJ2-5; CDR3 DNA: TGTGCCAGCAGCCCTCCCTGGGGACGCGAGACCCAGTACTTC; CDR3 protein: CASSPPWGRETQYF
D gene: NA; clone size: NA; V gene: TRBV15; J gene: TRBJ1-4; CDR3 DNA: TGTGCCACCAGCAGAGTACGGGAGGGGATAGACGAAAAACTGTTTTTT; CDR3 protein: CATSRVREGIDEKLFF
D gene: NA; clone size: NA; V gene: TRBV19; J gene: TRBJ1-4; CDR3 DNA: TGTGCCAGTAGGGGGTACGCAACTAATGAAAAACTGTTTTTT; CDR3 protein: CASRGYATNEKLFF
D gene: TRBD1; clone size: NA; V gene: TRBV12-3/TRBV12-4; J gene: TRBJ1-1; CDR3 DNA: TGTGCCAGCAGTGTGACGACAGGGCCCACTGAAGCTTTCTTT; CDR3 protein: CASSVTTGPTEAFF
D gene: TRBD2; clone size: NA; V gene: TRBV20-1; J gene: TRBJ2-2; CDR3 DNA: TGCAGTGCTCCATGGCGGGGGTCCACCGGGGAGCTGTTTTTT; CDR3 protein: CSAPWRGSTGELFF
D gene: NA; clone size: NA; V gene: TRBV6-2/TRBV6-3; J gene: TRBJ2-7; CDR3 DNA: TGTGCCAGCAGATCCATCGCCTACGAGCAGTACTTC; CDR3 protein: CASRSIAYEQYF
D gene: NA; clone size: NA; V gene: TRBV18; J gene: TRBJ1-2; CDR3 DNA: TGTGCCAGCTCAAGATCGGGGGAGCATTATGGCTACACCTTC; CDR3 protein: CASSRSGEHYGYTF
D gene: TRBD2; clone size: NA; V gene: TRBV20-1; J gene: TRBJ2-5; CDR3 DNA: TGCAGTGCTAAGCCTCCGACTAGCGGGAAAGAGACCCAGTACTTC; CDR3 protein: CSAKPPTSGKETQYF
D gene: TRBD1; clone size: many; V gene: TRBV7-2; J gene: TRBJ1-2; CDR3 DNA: TGTGCCAGCAGCAATCCGGGACAGGGGTTCTATGGCTACACCTTC; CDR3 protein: CASSNPGQGFYGYTF
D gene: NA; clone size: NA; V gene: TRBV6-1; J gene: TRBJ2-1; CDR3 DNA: TGTGCCAGCAGTCCTCTTCGGGGAATTTACAATGAGCAGTTCTTC; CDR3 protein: CASSPLRGIYNEQFF
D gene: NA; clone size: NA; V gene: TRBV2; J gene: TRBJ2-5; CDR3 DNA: TGTGCCAGCAGTACCACTTTGGAGACCCAGTACTTC; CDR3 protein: CASSTTLETQYF
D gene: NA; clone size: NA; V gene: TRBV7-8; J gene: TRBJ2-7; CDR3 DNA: TGTGCCAGCAGCTTAAAATTGGGGGGGCCCTACGAGCAGTACTTC; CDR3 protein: CASSLKLGGPYEQYF
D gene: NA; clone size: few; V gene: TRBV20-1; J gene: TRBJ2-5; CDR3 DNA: TGCAGTGCTAGTGACCAGAAGATTGGGGGGCAGTACTTC; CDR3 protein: CSASDQKIGGQYF
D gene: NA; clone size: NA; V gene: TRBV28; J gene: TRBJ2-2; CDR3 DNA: TGTGCCAGCAGTCTAATGGGCACCGGGGAGCTGTTTTTT; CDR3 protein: CASSLMGTGELFF
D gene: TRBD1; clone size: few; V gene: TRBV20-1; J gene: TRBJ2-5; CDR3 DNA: TGCAGTGCTCCCGAGGGGGCGTCAAAGTCCCAGTACTTC; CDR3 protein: CSAPEGASKSQYF
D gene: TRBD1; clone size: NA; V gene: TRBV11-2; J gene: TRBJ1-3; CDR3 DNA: TGTGCCAGCAGCCTTCGACAGGGACACCTGTCTGGAAACACCATATATTTT; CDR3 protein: CASSLRQGHLSGNTIYF
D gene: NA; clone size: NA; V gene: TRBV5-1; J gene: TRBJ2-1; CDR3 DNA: TGCGCCAGCAGCTTGGATCGCATCGGGTGGAATGAGCAGTTCTTC; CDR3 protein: CASSLDRIGWNEQFF
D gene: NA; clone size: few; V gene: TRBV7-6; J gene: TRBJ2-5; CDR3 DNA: TGTGCCAGCAGCTTCAGGGGGGCGGGAGAGACCCAGTACTTC; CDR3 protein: CASSFRGAGETQYF
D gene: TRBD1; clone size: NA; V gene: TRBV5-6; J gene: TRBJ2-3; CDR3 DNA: TGTGCCAGCAGCCTGAGGACAGGGGCGACCACAGATACGCAGTATTTT; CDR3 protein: CASSLRTGATTDTQYF
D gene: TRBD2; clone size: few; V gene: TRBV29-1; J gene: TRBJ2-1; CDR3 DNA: TGCAGCGGAGGTGTAGCGGGGTACAATGAGCAGTTCTTC; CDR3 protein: CSGGVAGYNEQFF
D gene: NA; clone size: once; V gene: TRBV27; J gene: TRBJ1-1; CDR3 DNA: TGTGCCAGCAGCCAAGATCCTAGCAGGGTAACTGAAGCTTTCTTT; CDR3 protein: CASSQDPSRVTEAFF
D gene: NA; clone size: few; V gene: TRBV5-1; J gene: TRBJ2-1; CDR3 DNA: TGCGCCAGCAGTCTGCCCAGTAGAAGGGAGGACAGCCGGGATTCTGGGACGTTGTACAATGAGCAGTTCTTC; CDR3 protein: CASSLPSRREDSRDSGTLYNEQFF
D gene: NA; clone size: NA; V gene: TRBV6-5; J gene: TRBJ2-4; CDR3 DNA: TGTGCCAGCACCTCGACTGCCAAAAACATTCAGTACTTC; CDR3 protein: CASTSTAKNIQYF
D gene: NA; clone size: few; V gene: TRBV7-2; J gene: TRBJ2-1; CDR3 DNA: TGTGCCAGCAGCCCGCTTTGGGCTGGTGAGCAGTTCTTC; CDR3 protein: CASSPLWAGEQFF
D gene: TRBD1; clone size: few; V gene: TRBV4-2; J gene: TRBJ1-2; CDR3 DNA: TGTGCCAGCAGCCAGGATCCGCCGGGACAGGCTAACTATGGCTACACCTTC; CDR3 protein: CASSQDPPGQANYGYTF
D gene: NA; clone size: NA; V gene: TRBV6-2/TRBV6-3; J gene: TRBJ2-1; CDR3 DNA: TGTGCCAGCAGCCCCAGAGAACATGAGCAGTTCTTC; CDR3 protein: CASSPREHEQFF
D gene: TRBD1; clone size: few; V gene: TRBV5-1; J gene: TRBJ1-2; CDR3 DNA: TGCGCCAGCAGCGAGGGACAGGGGAAGCCCTATGGCTACACCTTC; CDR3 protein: CASSEGQGKPYGYTF